This passage covers 7 T cell receptor beta chains from one sample sequenced in a study of shared clonotypes between healthy human individuals. Profiled with immunoSEQ multiplex PCR; TCRdb holds only in-frame clones, not every one. The sample records a few million clones, roughly 92% being singletons. Sequenced material: naive CD4+ T cells from PBMCs. Subset meaning: CD45RA+ positively selected. Receptors were obtained from a man younger than 35 in good health. Some clones in this sample may be carry-over from other donors' samples.

The chain uses TRBV7-3 and TRBJ1-5, with 9 bases aligning to TRBD1. V gave up 5 bases and J gave up 6 bases; unmatched junction bases: 11. The CDR3 sequence is 16 residues long. Looked up from germline, CDR1 is SGHTA and CDR2 is FQGTGA. Written as DNA, the CDR3 is TGTGCCAGCAGCAGTAACCGGGACAGGGAGATTCAGCCCCAGCATTTT. Translating gives CASSSNRDREIQPQHF.

This sequence joins TRBV5-1 and TRBJ1-6; the D is unclear. The CDR3 has 12 amino acids. Trimming cost V 0 bases and J 14 bases, with 9 bases left between them. Germline-derived CDR1 and CDR2 are SGHRS and YFSETQ. CDR3 in amino acids: CASSLESSALHF. The CDR3 region has the DNA TGCGCCAGCAGCTTGGAGTCCTCGGCCCTCCACTTT.

The chain carries TRBV28 and TRBJ2-1, with 9 bases aligning to TRBD2. Losses at the gene ends were 6 bases for V and 6 bases for J; bases not matched to a gene: 9. The CDR3 spans 15 residues. Germline CDR1 is MDHEN and CDR2 is SYDVKM. CDR3 DNA: TGTGCCAGCAGCCCGGGGCTAGCGGGAACCAATGAGCAGTTCTTC. Amino acid sequence: CASSPGLAGTNEQFF.

The V call is TRBV5-1, the J call TRBJ2-2; no firm D call. Germline CDR1 reads SGHRS; CDR2 reads YFSETQ. Deletions cut 2 bases from V and 6 bases from J, with 8 bases between. CDR3 size: 13 residues. CDR3 coding DNA: TGCGCCAGCAGCTTCGATCGTCCCGGGGAGCTGTTTTTT. This gives the protein CASSFDRPGELFF. The variable domain in full, completed from reference TRBV5-1 and TRBJ2-2, reads KAGVTQTPRYLIKTRGQQVTLSCSPISGHRSVSWYQQTPGQGLQFLFEYFSETQRNKGNFPGRFSGRQFSNSRSEMNVSTLELGDSALYLCASSFDRPGELFFGEGSRLTVL.

V and J are TRBV14 and TRBJ2-7; no clear D gene. The CDR3 is made up of 14 amino acids. The germline V gene has CDR1 SGHDN and CDR2 FVKESK. With 4 bases removed from V and 0 bases from J, the gap between germline ends came to 10 bases. CDR3 sequence reads: CASSPNLSSYEQYF. CDR3 nucleotide sequence: TGTGCCAGCAGCCCTAATTTAAGCTCCTACGAGCAGTACTTC.

This clone appeared once. The V call is TRBV18, the J call TRBJ2-3; possible D gene TRBD1, 6 bases. Germline CDR1 KGHSH, CDR2 LQKENI. CDR3 length: 16 residues. The germline V and J ends were trimmed by 2 bases and 1 base, with 13 bases remaining between them. This CDR3 reads CASSPYLAGGTDTQYF. The CDR3 coding sequence is TGTGCCAGCTCACCATATTTGGCAGGGGGCACAGATACGCAGTATTTT.

Here the CDR3 reads CASGPGHQNTGELFF. Written as DNA, the CDR3 is TGTGCTAGTGGCCCTGGACACCAGAACACCGGGGAGCTGTTTTTT. The V gene is TRBV12-5, the J gene TRBJ2-2, with a weak D call TRBD1 (5 bases). Germline CDR1 and CDR2: LGHNT and FRNRAP. The CDR3 is 15 residues long. The V and J ends lost 6 bases and 1 base respectively, with 12 bases between them.